Below, 17 T cell receptor beta chains from the same sample are listed, as sequenced in a study of T cells after yellow fever vaccination (dated by TCRdb to between 2018 and 2021). Libraries were constructed by 5' RACE. Sequencing was performed on an Illumina HiSeq 2500. Clones were called with MiXCR by TCRdb after fastp trimmed the public reads at Q25, and only in-frame beta chains were retained. Each entry is one CDR3 protein sequence, shown with its most common DNA and genes. The sample table contains fewer than 450,000 distinct CDR3 sequences; only one count was recorded for approximately 10% of them. In total, the top ten clones hold 15% to 20% of the sample. What this sample's treatment or condition label stands for: live attenuated yellow fever vaccine strain. The sequencing used PBMCs, collected on the day of the first yellow fever vaccination. These receptors all stem from a man between 18 and 29 years old who received the YFV17D yellow fever vaccine.

CDR3 amino acids: CASSQGGLATREQFF. In DNA, the CDR3 is TGCGCCAGCAGCCAAGGGGGACTAGCGACGCGCGAGCAGTTCTTC. The chain uses TRBV4-3 and TRBJ2-1, with TRBD2 matching over 10 bases. Germline V gene sequence: CDR1 LGHNA, CDR2 YSLEER. Trimming took 1 base from V and 10 from J; bases not matched to a gene: 7. The length of the CDR3 is 15 residues.

The chain has TRBV6-5 and TRBJ2-7, with 7 bases that match TRBD1. CDR3 length equals 13 residues. After removal of 2 bases from V and 3 bases from J, the junction contained 1 base not matched to a gene. The germline V gene encodes CDR1 MNHEY and CDR2 SVGAGI. The CDR3 is CASSYDRDYEQYF. The CDR3 bases are TGTGCCAGCAGTTACGACAGGGACTACGAGCAGTACTTC.

This clonotype was counted between two and nine times. This chain uses TRBV5-1 with TRBJ2-5, with 13 bases lining up with TRBD2. J lost 5 bases, V lost 4 bases, and 8 bases had no gene match. CDR1 SGHRS and CDR2 YFSETQ come from the germline V gene. This CDR3 contains 16 residues. The CDR3 region is CASSTTSGGAQETQYF. For the CDR3, the DNA is TGCGCCAGCAGCACCACTAGCGGGGGGGCGCAGGAGACCCAGTACTTC.

This clonotype was seen more than once but under ten times. V gene TRBV24-1 combines with J gene TRBJ1-5; 8 nucleotides match TRBD1. With 5 bases clipped from V and 0 bases from J, the junction kept 11 bases outside the gene matches. The length of the CDR3 is 18 residues. Looked up from germline, CDR1 is KGHDR and CDR2 is SFDVKD. In DNA, the CDR3 is TGTGCCACCAGTGCCTCCGGACAGGGTTTGGGTAGCAATCAGCCCCAGCATTTT. Its translation is CATSASGQGLGSNQPQHF.

This chain joins TRBV14 and TRBJ2-5, with unresolved D. V was shortened by 3 bases and J by 4 bases, with 12 bases between the two germline ends. The germline V gene has CDR1 SGHDN and CDR2 FVKESK. The CDR3 extends over 14 amino acids. Here the CDR3 DNA reads TGTGCCAGCAGCCAGGTTCTTAGGCGAGAGACCCAGTACTTC. This translates into CASSQVLRRETQYF. Based on the CDR3 plus reference TRBV14 and TRBJ2-5, the full variable domain is EAGVTQFPSHSVIEKGQTVTLRCDPISGHDNLYWYRRVMGKEIKFLLHFVKESKQDESGMPNNRFLAERTGGTYSTLKVQPAELEDSGVYFCASSQVLRRETQYFGPGTRLLVL.

In its sample, this clonotype was seen many times. The CDR3 DNA reads as TGTGCCAGCAGCCCTCGGGGTACCGGGATGAACACTGAAGCTTTCTTT. Translated, it gives CASSPRGTGMNTEAFF. The genes are TRBV7-2 and TRBJ1-1; D gene unclear. The CDR3 covers 16 residues. Germline lookup yields CDR1 SGHTA and CDR2 FQGNSA. V was cut by 5 bases and J by 0 bases, with 16 bases left in between.

V gene TRBV6-2 or TRBV6-3 combines with J gene TRBJ1-6; weak D call: TRBD1 (6 bases). Trimming pared 0 bases from V and 7 bases from J, leaving 10 bases between. Germline V gene sequence: CDR1 MNHEY, CDR2 SVGEGT. The CDR3 covers 15 residues. In nucleotides, the CDR3 is TGTGCCAGCAGTTACTCGAGGGGGTTAAATTCACCCCTCCACTTT. Amino acids: CASSYSRGLNSPLHF.

A few counts support this clonotype. The CDR3 protein is CASSRGLSQYF. CDR3 nucleotides: TGTGCCAGCAGTCGGGGACTTTCCCAGTACTTC. This sequence joins TRBV28 and TRBJ2-5; D might be TRBD2 (6 bases). Per the germline V gene, CDR1 is MDHEN and CDR2 is SYDVKM. Trimming shortened V by 5 bases and J by 9 bases, and 10 bases separated the two germline ends. The CDR3 has 11 residues.

This clonotype has a handful of counts. The chain links TRBV4-1 to TRBJ1-4; 11 bases agree with TRBD1. The CDR3 length is 15 residues. The germline V gene encodes CDR1 MGHRA and CDR2 YSYEKL. J gave up 7 bases and V 4 bases, and 5 bases lay outside the gene matches. The CDR3 protein is CASSRGTGGGEKLFF. The CDR3 nucleotides are TGCGCCAGCAGCCGAGGGACAGGGGGTGGTGAAAAACTGTTTTTT.

This chain connects TRBV20-1 to TRBJ2-7; D gene unclear. The germline V and J ends were trimmed by 3 bases and 2 bases, with 14 bases remaining between them. The CDR3 contains 14 residues. Germline CDR1 and CDR2: DFQATT and SNEGSKA (reference sequence). The CDR3 loop is CSARGALGAYEQYV. CDR3 nucleotide sequence: TGCAGTGCTAGGGGCGCTTTGGGTGCCTACGAGCAGTACGTC.

Worth noting for this clonotype: A junction boundary mismatches the germline segment, possibly from a read error. The chain has TRBV12-3 or TRBV12-4 and TRBJ1-1; 8 bases match TRBD1. The CDR3 sequence is 16 residues long. This CDR3 is CASSPGQGRMNTEAFF. The DNA of the CDR3 is TGTGCCAGCAGTCCTGGACAGGGCCGAATGAATACTGAAGCTTTCTTT.

This chain joins TRBV3-1 and TRBJ2-6, with D maybe TRBD2 (6 bases). V lost 4 bases and J lost 0, with 13 bases in between. There are 17 residues in the CDR3. The V gene's germline CDR1 is LGHDT and CDR2 YNNKEL (reference sequence). CDR3 nucleotide sequence: TGTGCCAGCAGCCCGCGTTCGGGACTCTCTGGGGCCAACGTCCTGACTTTC. This codes for CASSPRSGLSGANVLTF. Together with reference TRBV3-1 and TRBJ2-6, the CDR3 gives the full variable domain: DTAVSQTPKYLVTQMGNDKSIKCEQNLGHDTMYWYKQDSKKFLKIMFSYNNKELIINETVPNRFSPKSPDKAHLNLHINSLELGDSAVYFCASSPRSGLSGANVLTFGAGSRLTVL.

In its sample, this clonotype was seen a few times. The CDR3 loop is CSARDPAGEGTEAFF. CDR3 coding DNA: TGCAGTGCTAGAGATCCGGCGGGGGAGGGGACTGAAGCTTTCTTT. The chain has TRBV20-1 and TRBJ1-1; a weak D match, TRBD1 (5 bases). Trimming shortened V by 0 bases and J by 5 bases, and 16 bases separated the two germline ends. This CDR3 comprises 15 residues. Germline V gene lookup returns CDR1 DFQATT and CDR2 SNEGSKA (reference sequence).

The rearrangement links TRBV7-8 to TRBJ2-5; D perhaps matches TRBD1 (6 bases). The CDR3 covers 16 residues. Germline CDR1 reads SGHVS; CDR2 reads FQNEAQ. V was cut by 4 bases and J by 5 bases, with 20 bases left in between. This CDR3 is CASSSPSNRDGETQYF. CDR3 sequence (DNA): TGTGCCAGCAGCTCCCCCTCCAACAGGGATGGCGAGACCCAGTACTTC. Based on the CDR3 plus reference TRBV7-8 and TRBJ2-5, the full variable domain is GAGVSQSPRYKVAKRGQDVALRCDPISGHVSLFWYQQALGQGPEFLTYFQNEAQLDKSGLPSDRFFAERPEGSVSTLKIQRTQQEDSAVYLCASSSPSNRDGETQYFGPGTRLLVL.

The V gene is TRBV5-6, the J gene TRBJ2-4; D remains ambiguous. This CDR3 contains 16 residues. V lost 0 bases, J lost 0 bases, and 10 bases lay in between. The germline gives CDR1 SGHDT, CDR2 YYEEEE. CDR3 sequence reads: CASSLAATLAKNIQYF. As DNA, the CDR3 is TGTGCCAGCAGCTTGGCCGCCACTCTAGCCAAAAACATTCAGTACTTC.

This clonotype appeared a few times. V gene TRBV7-2 combines with J gene TRBJ2-3; 8 bases line up with TRBD2. Trimming at V came to 5 bases and at J to 4 bases, leaving 8 bases not matched to a gene. This CDR3 is 15 amino acids long. Germline assignment: CDR1 SGHTA and CDR2 FQGNSA. CDR3 amino acids: CASSRIAGWADTQYF. As DNA, the CDR3 is TGTGCCAGCAGCCGCATAGCGGGGTGGGCAGATACGCAGTATTTT.

This clonotype was detected a few times. The chain employs TRBV7-9 and TRBJ2-1; D possibly uses TRBD1 or TRBD2 (5 bases each). CDR1 and CDR2 (germline): SEHNR, FQNEAQ (reference sequence). The V end was cut by 0 bases, the J end by 16 bases, with 10 bases between. This CDR3 is 11 amino acids long. Here the CDR3 DNA reads TGTGCCAGCAGCTTAGCAGGGACGGCCTTCTTC. Its translation is CASSLAGTAFF.